Sequencing of this T cell receptor (beta chain) was carried out in a study of T cell responses to AZD1222 COVID-19 vaccine. The length of the CDR3 is 13 residues. Between the trimmed V and J ends, which lost 6 bases and 7 bases, there was a span of 16 bases. The germline V gene has CDR1 MDHEN and CDR2 SYDVKM. The table came from immunoSEQ multiplex PCR; TCRdb's copy has only in-frame clones and leaves some out. The sample gives under 20,000 clones, 88% of which show up once; 2.9% is in the top ten. Material: peripheral blood, obtained 28 days after the second AZD1222 dose. The chain has TRBV28 and TRBJ2-7; perhaps D is TRBD1 or TRBD2 (5 bases each). This receptor was identified in an adult who received the AZD1222 COVID-19 vaccine. The CDR3 coding sequence is TGTGCCAGCAGCCGACCCCCGGGACGGGAGCAGTACTTC. Translated: CASSRPPGREQYF.